The 27 T cell receptor beta chains given below trace back to one sample, sequenced in a study of sequential checkpoint blockade in melanoma. Regarding treatment: randomized to nivolumab then ipilimumab (arm A) or the reverse (arm B). The repertoire was sequenced with immunoSEQ multiplex PCR; TCRdb's copy has only in-frame clones and lacks some. The repertoire holds about 9,100 clones, with around two thirds as singletons. The sequences come from CD8+ T cells sorted from blood (inferred from file names), collected from a patient given nivolumab and ipilimumab in sequence. The receptors stem from a human donor with melanoma.

The gene calls are TRBV5-7 and TRBJ1-6, with D unclear. TRBV5-7 is known as an ORF, though its function is uncertain. The CDR3 is 14 residues long. Trimming left V 6 bases short and J 6 bases short, with 13 bases between. The CDR3 here is CASTPHTPNSPLHF. DNA of the CDR3: TGTGCCAGCACCCCCCACACACCTAATTCACCCCTCCACTTT.

This clone has just one count. The V call is TRBV4-1, the J call TRBJ2-7; 9 bases map to TRBD1. The CDR3 runs to 14 residues. Germline V gene sequence: CDR1 MGHRA, CDR2 YSYEKL. The ends lost 0 bases at V and 4 bases at J; junction bases unmatched: 1. The DNA of the CDR3 is TGCGCCAGCAGCCAAGATGGACAGGGGTACGAGCAGTACTTC. As protein: CASSQDGQGYEQYF.

This chain connects TRBV14 to TRBJ2-7, with D maybe TRBD1 (5 bases). The CDR3 totals 15 residues. Per germline, CDR1 SGHDN and CDR2 FVKESK. Trimming left V 5 bases short and J 0 bases short, with 14 bases between. As DNA, the CDR3 is TGTGCCAGCAGCGGTCTAGGGGCTGTCTCCTACGAGCAGTACTTC. It codes for CASSGLGAVSYEQYF.

A remark on this clone: The CDR3 does not end in the conserved phenylalanine or tryptophan, so this is likely a read error. The rearrangement uses TRBV4-3 and TRBJ1-2; TRBD1 matches at 7 bases. The germline V gene encodes CDR1 LGHNA and CDR2 YSLEER. V dropped 4 bases and J dropped 4; count of bases not matched to a gene: 6. The CDR3 runs 14 residues. The CDR3 DNA follows: TGCGCCAGCAGCCCCCGACAGGGAGGCTATGGCTACACCCTC. Translating it yields CASSPRQGGYGYTL.

The CDR3 sequence: CASSFGGRGYNEQFF. DNA of the CDR3: TGTGCCAGCAGTTTCGGCGGTAGGGGGTACAATGAGCAGTTCTTC. The chain has TRBV27 and TRBJ2-1; D may be TRBD1 (6 bases). Trimming removed 3 bases from V and 4 bases from J, with 13 bases in between. The germline gives CDR1 MNHEY, CDR2 SMNVEV (reference sequence). The CDR3 has 15 residues.

The V gene is TRBV6-1, the J gene TRBJ1-3; D is unresolved. CDR1 is MNHNS and CDR2 is SASEGT in the germline V gene. CDR3 length: 15 amino acids. V shed 4 bases and J shed 0 bases, with 10 bases lying between them. CDR3 coding DNA: TGTGCCAGCAGTGGCGAGGCAGCCTCTGGAAACACCATATATTTT. This codes for CASSGEAASGNTIYF.

V usage is TRBV28 and J usage is TRBJ2-3; 8 bases are a match to TRBD2. Germline loops: CDR1 MDHEN, CDR2 SYDVKM. The CDR3 runs to 15 residues. After removal of 8 bases from V and 0 bases from J, the junction contained 7 bases not matched to a gene. The CDR3 bases are TGTGCCAGCGGTACAGCGGGAGATAGCACAGATACGCAGTATTTT. This encodes CASGTAGDSTDTQYF. Based on the CDR3 plus reference TRBV28 and TRBJ2-3, the full variable domain is DVKVTQSSRYLVKRTGEKVFLECVQDMDHENMFWYRQDPGLGLRLIYFSYDVKMKEKGDIPEGYSVSREKKERFSLILESASTNQTSMYLCASGTAGDSTDTQYFGPGTRLTVL.

The chain is built from TRBV30 and TRBJ2-7; 7 bases match TRBD2. Per germline, CDR1 GTSNPN and CDR2 SVGIG (reference sequence). This CDR3 region has 14 residues. V gave up 8 bases and J gave up 2 bases; unmatched junction bases: 12. This CDR3 is CARGEDSGPYEQYF. The CDR3 DNA reads as TGTGCCCGGGGGGAGGATTCGGGCCCCTACGAGCAGTACTTC.

This sequence joins TRBV10-3 and TRBJ2-5; D possibly corresponds to TRBD2 (5 bases). Judging by the DNA end, TRBJ2-7 fits better; the J call may be wrong. The CDR3 is 11 residues long. Germline V gene data show CDR1 as ENHRY and CDR2 as SYGVKD. In DNA form, the CDR3 reads TGTGCCATTGGGGAGACCTACGAGCAGTACTTC. Translating it yields CAIGETYEQYF.

The rearrangement links TRBV19 to TRBJ2-3, with 9 bases fitting TRBD1. Germline trimming cut 5 bases from V and 3 bases from J; bases unmatched to any gene: 6. CDR3 size: 15 residues. Germline V gene sequence: CDR1 LNHDA, CDR2 SQIVND (reference sequence). CDR3 residues: CASSPGTGRTDTQYF. The CDR3 DNA follows: TGTGCCAGTAGTCCCGGGACAGGGCGGACAGATACGCAGTATTTT.

The CDR3 bases are TGCGCCAGCAGCCAAGATCGTGGTAGCGGGACCGCAGATACGCAGTATTTT. This gives the protein CASSQDRGSGTADTQYF. The rearrangement links TRBV4-1 to TRBJ2-3; 8 bases are shared with TRBD2. V shed 0 bases, J shed 4 bases, and the junction held 9 bases outside the gene matches. The CDR3 spans 17 residues. Germline V CDR1 and CDR2: MGHRA, YSYEKL.

This clone was seen a few times. As the CDR3 is not closed by the conserved phenylalanine or tryptophan, this likely results from a read error. It is unclear where the CDR3 begins or ends on the DNA, so no DNA is shown, and the CDR3 is as TCRdb lists it. The chain carries TRBV20-1 and TRBJ1-4. The CDR3 has 9 residues if both end residues are counted. Germline loops: CDR1 DFQATT, CDR2 SNEGSKA (reference sequence). CDR3 residues: CSATPPGDL.

V is TRBV4-1 and J is TRBJ2-7, with a possible D match to TRBD2 (6 bases). V was trimmed by 0 bases and J by 2 bases, leaving 11 bases between them. The germline V gene has CDR1 MGHRA and CDR2 YSYEKL. CDR3 length: 15 residues. This chain's CDR3 is CASSQDGGVPYEQYF. CDR3 in DNA: TGCGCCAGCAGCCAAGATGGAGGGGTCCCCTACGAGCAGTACTTC.

In its sample, this clone was seen a few times. The chain combines TRBV5-4 with TRBJ1-2; possible D gene TRBD1, 5 bases. Trimming removed 4 bases from V and 8 bases from J, with 12 bases in between. The germline gives CDR1 SGHNT, CDR2 YYREEE (reference sequence). This CDR3 comprises 12 residues. CDR3 sequence reads: CASSLGGNGYTF. The CDR3, as DNA: TGTGCCAGCAGCCTCGGGGGTAACGGCTACACCTTC. Supplemented by reference TRBV5-4 and TRBJ1-2, the full variable domain reads ETGVTQSPTHLIKTRGQQVTLRCSSQSGHNTVSWYQQALGQGPQFIFQYYREEENGRGNFPPRFSGLQFPNYSSELNVNALELDDSALYLCASSLGGNGYTFGSGTRLTVV.

The chain joins TRBV19 to TRBJ2-7, with 8 bases lining up with TRBD2. V dropped 6 bases and J dropped 5; count of bases not matched to a gene: 12. The CDR3 runs to 15 residues. From germline, CDR1 is LNHDA and CDR2 SQIVND (reference sequence). CDR3 in amino acids: CASSSSHSGGDEQYF. In DNA, the CDR3 is TGTGCCAGTAGCTCTAGTCATTCGGGAGGGGACGAGCAGTACTTC.

This clone was found a few times. This chain links TRBV7-2 with TRBJ2-5; 9 bases align to TRBD2. Germline V lookup: CDR1 SGHTA, CDR2 FQGNSA. The CDR3 has 18 residues. V was clipped by 3 bases and J by 1 base; unmatched bases: 12. The CDR3 DNA is TGTGCCAGCAGCTTCCCCCTAGCGGGAAATGTACTCCAAGAGACCCAGTACTTC. Translating gives CASSFPLAGNVLQETQYF.

The CDR3 reads CASSYGTGLEKLFF. The CDR3 coding sequence is TGTGCCAGCAGTTACGGGACAGGGTTAGAAAAACTGTTTTTT. The chain joins TRBV6-6 to TRBJ1-4; 9 nucleotides align to TRBD1. Germline CDR1 reads MNHNY; CDR2 reads SVGAGI (reference sequence). V dropped 2 bases and J dropped 8; count of bases not matched to a gene: 3. The CDR3 has 14 amino acids.

The chain has TRBV6-1 and TRBJ2-2, with D perhaps matching TRBD1 (7 bases). Germline V gene lookup returns CDR1 MNHNS and CDR2 SASEGT. Trimming took 0 bases from V and 4 from J, leaving 9 bases between them. The CDR3 consists of 15 residues. The CDR3 DNA sequence: TGTGCCAGCAGTGAAGCCCAGGGGGGCACCGGGGAGCTGTTTTTT. Protein sequence: CASSEAQGGTGELFF.

This clone turned up a few times. The chain couples TRBV19 to TRBJ2-5; the match to TRBD2 covers 8 bases. The CDR3 extends over 16 amino acids. Germline CDR1 reads LNHDA; CDR2 reads SQIVND (reference sequence). V dropped 3 bases and J dropped 5; count of bases not matched to a gene: 11. Written as DNA, the CDR3 is TGTGCCAGTAGTATCAGGGTGTTAGCGGGATATGAGACCCAGTACTTC. Translated, it gives CASSIRVLAGYETQYF. The full variable domain, with the rest looked up from reference TRBV19 and TRBJ2-5, is DGGITQSPKYLFRKEGQNVTLSCEQNLNHDAMYWYRQDPGQGLRLIYYSQIVNDFQKGDIAEGYSVSREKKESFPLTVTSAQKNPTAFYLCASSIRVLAGYETQYFGPGTRLLVL.

The V gene is TRBV27, the J gene TRBJ1-1, with D unclear. Germline CDR1 is MNHEY and CDR2 is SMNVEV (reference sequence). V gave up 7 bases and J gave up 1 base, with 7 bases separating them. This CDR3 is 12 amino acids long. The CDR3 protein is CASKFQNTEAFF. The CDR3, as DNA: TGTGCCAGCAAATTCCAGAACACTGAAGCTTTCTTT.

The chain employs TRBV6-5 and TRBJ2-2; D gene ambiguous. This CDR3 has 14 residues. Trimming removed 0 bases from V and 3 bases from J, with 5 bases in between. Looked up from germline, CDR1 is MNHEY and CDR2 is SVGAGI. The CDR3 protein is CASSYSPDTGELFF. The CDR3 nucleotides are TGTGCCAGCAGTTACTCTCCCGACACCGGGGAGCTGTTTTTT.

Sample share makes this clone medium-sized. J is TRBJ1-6 and V is TRBV7-6; weak D call: TRBD1 (6 bases). This CDR3 is built from 16 residues. V was cut by 5 bases and J by 9 bases, with 20 bases left in between. Germline V gene data show CDR1 as SGHVS and CDR2 as FNYEAQ. The CDR3 region is CASSAGGGGLGSPLHF. CDR3 nucleotide sequence: TGTGCCAGCAGCGCCGGCGGGGGGGGGCTAGGTTCACCCCTCCACTTT.

This clone is a singleton in its sample. The rearrangement uses TRBV2 and TRBJ2-1; TRBD2 agrees at 9 bases. This CDR3 region has 13 residues. J gave up 8 bases and V 10 bases, and 9 bases lay outside the gene matches. Germline CDR1 and CDR2: SNHLY and FYNNEI. The CDR3 spells CATIAGAGDEQFF. The DNA of the CDR3 is TGTGCCACGATAGCGGGAGCGGGGGATGAGCAGTTCTTC.

The genes are TRBV30 and TRBJ1-4; D uncertain. Germline V gene data show CDR1 as GTSNPN and CDR2 as SVGIG (reference sequence). The CDR3 length is 12 residues. Trimming removed 0 bases from V and 7 bases from J, with 6 bases in between. CDR3 amino acids: CAWSVLSEKLFF. The CDR3 coding sequence is TGTGCCTGGAGTGTCTTGAGTGAAAAACTGTTTTTT. The variable domain in full, completed from reference TRBV30 and TRBJ1-4, reads SQTIHQWPATLVQPVGSPLSLECTVEGTSNPNLYWYRQAAGRGLQLLFYSVGIGQISSEVPQNLSASRPQDRQFILSSKKLLLSDSGFYLCAWSVLSEKLFFGSGTQLSVL.

This clone appeared a few times. The chain carries TRBV6-6 and TRBJ2-7, with D possibly matching TRBD1 (5 bases). The CDR3 extends over 16 amino acids. Trimming stripped 2 bases from V and 9 bases from J, with 23 bases between. CDR1 MNHNY and CDR2 SVGAGI come from the germline V gene (reference sequence). The CDR3, as DNA: TGTGCCAGCAGTTACCTCCGGACAAGCCCAAATTGGGGGCAGTACTTC. It encodes CASSYLRTSPNWGQYF.

V is TRBV7-9 and J is TRBJ1-4; the D is unclear. The CDR3 is 16 residues long. Deletions cut 4 bases from V and 3 bases from J, with 15 bases between. Germline values: CDR1 SEHNR, CDR2 FQNEAQ (reference sequence). In DNA, the CDR3 is TGTGCCAGCAGCTCAAGTCGGGGTGGGGCTAATGAAAAACTGTTTTTT. As protein: CASSSSRGGANEKLFF.

This clone was seen more than once but under ten times. The rearrangement uses TRBV28 and TRBJ2-7; TRBD2 matches at 11 bases. Germline V gene sequence: CDR1 MDHEN, CDR2 SYDVKM. The CDR3 is made up of 16 amino acids. Trimming at V came to 5 bases and at J to 3 bases, leaving 9 bases not matched to a gene. In DNA form, the CDR3 reads TGTGCCAGCAGTATATTGACTAGCGGGGCCATCTACGAGCAGTACTTC. Protein: CASSILTSGAIYEQYF.